This is a list of T cell receptor beta chains from one sample in a study of siplizumab effects on memory and regulatory T cells. Profiling relied on immunoSEQ multiplex PCR, and the TCRdb table lists in-frame clones only, not all of them. This table has about 98,000 clones, around nine tenths appearing once. The sequenced sample consisted of CD4+ T cells sorted from blood. The receptors originated from a human donor in good health. Each CDR3 is given with its conserved first and last residue. A D gene is named only where the DNA matches it firmly. The listing skips clone size in some rows; elsewhere it reads once, few, many or a size class.

clone size | J gene | V gene | D gene | CDR3 protein | CDR3 DNA
- | TRBJ2-2 | TRBV7-7 | TRBD2 | CASSSRGGAGELFF | TGTGCCAGCAGCTCACGGGGGGGTGCCGGGGAGCTGTTTTTT
- | TRBJ1-6 | TRBV6-1 | TRBD1 | CASSGRDRGSPLHF | TGTGCCAGCAGTGGTCGGGACAGGGGTTCCCCCCTCCACTTT
- | TRBJ1-5 | TRBV6-1 | TRBD1 | CASSDRTGTGNQPQHF | TGTGCCAGCAGTGACCGGACAGGTACGGGGAATCAGCCCCAGCATTTT
- | TRBJ2-1 | TRBV6-1 | - | CASSEDDASYNEQFF | TGTGCCAGCAGTGAAGATGACGCCTCCTACAATGAGCAGTTCTTC
- | TRBJ1-3 | TRBV6-6 | - | CASSYEGTTGNTIYF | TGTGCCAGCAGTTACGAAGGGACGACTGGAAACACCATATATTTT
- | TRBJ1-4 | TRBV28 | - | CASSSGLTNEKLFF | TGTGCCAGCAGCTCAGGGTTAACTAATGAAAAACTGTTTTTT
- | TRBJ2-3 | TRBV4-1 | - | CASSQGDTQYF | TGCGCCAGCAGCCAAGGAGATACGCAGTATTTT
few | TRBJ2-1 | TRBV7-2 | TRBD2 | CASSLAWSGRTYYNEQFF | TGTGCCAGCAGCTTAGCGTGGAGCGGGAGGACCTACTACAATGAGCAGTTCTTC
- | TRBJ1-5 | TRBV6-4 | - | CASSDRGTPHSNQPQHF | TGTGCCAGCAGTGACAGGGGAACCCCTCATAGCAATCAGCCCCAGCATTTT
few | TRBJ2-7 | TRBV5-8 | TRBD1 | CASSRYRGLNYEQYF | TGTGCCAGCAGCAGATACAGGGGCTTAAACTACGAGCAGTACTTC
- | TRBJ2-1 | TRBV7-2 | TRBD2 | CASSLFTSGNEQFF | TGTGCCAGCAGCTTGTTTACTAGCGGCAATGAGCAGTTCTTC
- | TRBJ1-2 | TRBV4-1 | TRBD1 | CASRPTLQGAGVGYTF | TGCGCCAGCAGACCAACTTTACAGGGGGCAGGGGTGGGCTACACCTTC
- | TRBJ1-5 | TRBV2 | - | CASRGGVPNQPQHF | TGTGCCAGCAGGGGGGGGGTCCCTAATCAGCCCCAGCATTTT
- | TRBJ1-4 | TRBV28 | - | CASSDGGATNEKLFF | TGTGCCAGCAGCGACGGCGGGGCAACTAATGAAAAACTGTTTTTT
- | TRBJ2-5 | TRBV11-2 | - | CASSPRTGLRGETQYF | TGTGCCAGCAGCCCGCGGACAGGCCTGCGGGGCGAGACCCAGTACTTC
- | TRBJ1-1 | TRBV20-1 | - | CSASRAVEAFF | TGCAGTGCTAGTCGTGCAGTCGAAGCTTTCTTT
- | TRBJ2-7 | TRBV10-3 | - | CAISVDDTGEQYF | TGTGCCATCAGTGTTGACGACACGGGCGAGCAGTACTTC
- | TRBJ2-6 | TRBV18 | - | CASSRGDGANVLTF | TGTGCCAGCTCACGGGGGGATGGGGCCAACGTCCTGACTTTC
- | TRBJ2-1 | TRBV5-1 | - | CASSPRLTSGDEQFF | TGCGCCAGCAGCCCGAGACTAACTAGTGGCGATGAGCAGTTCTTC
- | TRBJ2-2 | TRBV19 | - | CASSIDRGAGGRTGELFF | TGTGCCAGTAGTATAGATCGGGGGGCAGGGGGCCGCACCGGGGAGCTGTTTTTT
- | TRBJ2-2 | TRBV2 | TRBD1 | CASRGTGATGELFF | TGTGCCAGCAGGGGAACAGGGGCCACCGGGGAGCTGTTTTTT
- | TRBJ2-5 | TRBV7-9 | TRBD2 | CASSLHQGLYEETQYF | TGTGCCAGCAGCTTACACCAGGGACTATATGAAGAGACCCAGTACTTC
- | TRBJ2-7 | TRBV20-1 | - | CSAAKGSMPYF | TGCAGTGCGGCGAAGGGGAGTATGCCGTACTTC
- | TRBJ1-1 | TRBV6-8 | - | CATTLFLQEAFF | TGTGCCACAACATTGTTCCTCCAGGAAGCTTTCTTT
- | TRBJ2-5 | TRBV29-1 | TRBD2 | CSVQKTSGQETQYF | TGCAGCGTACAGAAGACTAGCGGACAAGAGACCCAGTACTTC
- | TRBJ2-6 | TRBV28 | TRBD2 | CASSLTLGTSTSGANVLTF | TGTGCCAGCAGTTTAACTCTCGGGACTAGCACCTCTGGGGCCAACGTCCTGACTTTC
few | TRBJ2-7 | TRBV28 | TRBD1 | CASRINNGQGIFREQYF | TGTGCCAGCAGGATTAACAACGGACAGGGGATCTTCCGCGAGCAGTACTTC
- | TRBJ2-1 | TRBV5-4 | TRBD2 | CASSSGTSGNPQFF | TGTGCCAGCAGCTCCGGGACTAGCGGGAACCCGCAGTTCTTC
- | TRBJ2-7 | TRBV6-1 | - | CASSRAGREQYF | TGTGCCAGCAGCAGAGCAGGGCGCGAGCAGTACTTC
- | TRBJ1-1 | TRBV16 | - | CASSPRRPGTEAFF | TGTGCCAGCAGCCCGCGACGTCCGGGGACTGAAGCTTTCTTT
- | TRBJ2-5 | TRBV7-9 | - | CASSLSVQETQYF | TGTGCCAGCAGCTTGTCTGTTCAAGAGACCCAGTACTTC
- | TRBJ1-1 | TRBV11-2 | - | CASSRATGTLTEAFF | TGTGCCAGCAGCCGTGCCACAGGGACTTTGACTGAAGCTTTCTTT
- | TRBJ1-4 | TRBV28 | - | CASSLRGKLFF | TGTGCCAGCAGTTTAAGGGGAAAACTGTTTTTT
- | TRBJ2-5 | TRBV28 | TRBD2 | CASRALAGIDLQETQYF | TGTGCCAGCAGAGCCTTAGCGGGGATAGACCTCCAAGAGACCCAGTACTTC
- | TRBJ2-5 | TRBV7-3 | - | CASSLGPGETQYF | TGTGCCAGCAGCTTAGGCCCTGGAGAGACCCAGTACTTC
once | TRBJ1-5 | TRBV28 | - | CASSFIPSESGRPQHF | TGTGCCAGCAGTTTTATACCGAGTGAATCGGGCCGGCCCCAGCATTTT
- | TRBJ1-1 | TRBV2 | - | CASSDLTEAFF | TGTGCCAGCAGTGACCTCACTGAAGCTTTCTTT
- | TRBJ2-6 | TRBV30 | - | CAWSVDPAGANVLTF | TGTGCCTGGAGTGTGGACCCCGCTGGGGCCAACGTCCTGACTTTC
once | TRBJ2-7 | TRBV7-2 | TRBD2 | CASSSGTSFPYEQYF | TGTGCCAGCAGTTCCGGGACTAGCTTCCCCTACGAGCAGTACTTC
- | TRBJ1-2 | TRBV28 | - | CASSSRNREYGYTF | TGTGCCAGCAGTTCCAGGAACAGAGAGTATGGCTACACCTTC
- | TRBJ2-7 | TRBV30 | - | CACGRRSGGTRGYEQYF | TGTGCCTGTGGACGGAGGTCAGGGGGGACTAGGGGCTACGAGCAGTACTTC
- | TRBJ1-2 | TRBV27 | TRBD1 | CASSPRQGPREYYGYTF | TGTGCCAGCAGTCCGCGACAGGGGCCGCGGGAGTACTATGGCTACACCTTC
- | TRBJ1-4 | TRBV25-1 | - | CASAKSGTGVEKLFF | TGTGCCAGCGCAAAGTCAGGGACCGGGGTTGAAAAACTGTTTTTT
- | TRBJ1-3 | TRBV28 | TRBD1 | CASSLLDRGLGNTIYF | TGTGCCAGCAGTTTGTTGGACAGGGGTTTGGGAAACACCATATATTTT
once | TRBJ2-1 | TRBV4-2 | TRBD2 | CASSQPASGTTYNEQFF | TGTGCCAGCAGCCAACCGGCCAGCGGGACCACTTACAATGAGCAGTTCTTC
- | TRBJ2-7 | TRBV5-1 | TRBD1 | CASSLVGTGDFYEQYF | TGCGCCAGCAGCTTGGTGGGGACAGGGGATTTCTACGAGCAGTACTTC
- | TRBJ2-3 | TRBV6-6 | - | CASSYPSTDTQYF | TGTGCCAGCAGTTACCCTAGCACAGATACGCAGTATTTT
- | TRBJ2-1 | TRBV5-4 | TRBD2 | CASSLVLAGVNEQFF | TGTGCCAGCAGCTTGGTTCTAGCGGGAGTAAATGAGCAGTTCTTC
- | TRBJ2-7 | TRBV7-6 | TRBD1 | CASSPGDRGYEQYF | TGTGCCAGCAGCCCCGGGGACAGGGGCTACGAGCAGTACTTC
- | TRBJ2-7 | TRBV15 | - | CATRRQPSSYEQYF | TGTGCCACCCGCCGGCAACCTTCCTCCTACGAGCAGTACTTC
- | TRBJ2-3 | TRBV20-1 | - | CSALGSDTQYF | TGCAGTGCTCTCGGGTCAGATACGCAGTATTTT
- | TRBJ2-1 | TRBV5-6 | - | CASSRGIEQFF | TGTGCCAGCAGTCGTGGGATTGAGCAGTTCTTC
- | TRBJ1-2 | TRBV6-6 | - | CASSYSQAGTNYGYTF | TGTGCCAGCAGTTACTCACAGGCGGGGACTAACTATGGCTACACCTTC
- | TRBJ2-7 | TRBV5-6 | - | CASSLGPRLDYEQYF | TGTGCCAGCAGCCTAGGGCCCCGTCTCGACTACGAGCAGTACTTC
once | TRBJ1-2 | TRBV23-1 | - | CASSRTLGYTF | TGCGCCAGCAGTCGTACTCTAGGCTACACCTTC
- | TRBJ2-1 | TRBV4-1 | - | CASSQGGSSYNEQFF | TGCGCCAGCAGCCAAGGGGGGAGCTCCTACAATGAGCAGTTCTTC
- | TRBJ2-3 | TRBV7-3 | TRBD1 | CASSKTGAADTQYF | TGTGCCAGCAGTAAGACAGGGGCAGCAGATACGCAGTATTTT
- | TRBJ1-5 | TRBV2 | TRBD1 | CASSGATGGGSQPQHF | TGTGCCAGCAGTGGGGCCACAGGGGGCGGGAGTCAGCCCCAGCATTTT